This T cell receptor beta chain was captured in a study of shared clonotypes between healthy human individuals. As for the study in general: Each donor's CD8 memory used one plate, CD8 naive two, each CD4 subset three.

CD45RO-negative CD8 cells positively selected for CCR7 made up the naive population, which excluded terminally differentiated effector memory CD45RA+ cells. The CDR3 sequence is 13 residues long. The V end was cut by 2 bases, the J end by 4 bases, with 9 bases between. Germline CDR1 is SGHTS and CDR2 is YDEGEE. Deep-level assay runs were performed. Per the study methods: ImmunoSEQ sequences covered only the junction and lacked quality scores; filtering therefore differed. TCRdb keeps only in-frame clones here, not all; method: immunoSEQ multiplex PCR. V and J calls and clone size come straight from that table; D and trimming were deduced from the DNA. In the table there are around 600,000 clones, more than 95% of which are singletons.

The sample comprised naive CD8+ T cells sorted from blood. This TCR was recovered from a man younger than 40 in good health. This chain joins TRBV5-8 and TRBJ2-5; D remains ambiguous. The DNA of the CDR3 is TGTGCCAGCAGCTTTTTTGGCGGAGAGACCCAGTACTTC. As protein: CASSFFGGETQYF.